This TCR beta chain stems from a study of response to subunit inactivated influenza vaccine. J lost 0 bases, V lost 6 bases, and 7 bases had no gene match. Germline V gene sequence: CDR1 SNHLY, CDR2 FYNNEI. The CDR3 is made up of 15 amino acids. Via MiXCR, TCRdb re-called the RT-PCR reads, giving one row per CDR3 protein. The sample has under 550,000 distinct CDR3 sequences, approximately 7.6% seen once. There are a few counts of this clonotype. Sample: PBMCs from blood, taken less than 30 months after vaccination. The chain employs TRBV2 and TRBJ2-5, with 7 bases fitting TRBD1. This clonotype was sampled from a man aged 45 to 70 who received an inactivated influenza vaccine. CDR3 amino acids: CASRKRDSNQETQYF. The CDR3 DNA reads TGTGCCAGCAGGAAAAGGGACAGCAACCAAGAGACCCAGTACTTC.